This paragraph reports one T cell receptor (beta chain). Its antigen is currently not known. No conserved phenylalanine or tryptophan is present at the end of the CDR3, so a read error is the likely explanation. The limits of the CDR3 on the DNA are not certain, so only TCRdb's listed CDR3 is given. The data stem from a study of CD8+ T cells in alopecia areata (dated by TCRdb to 2016 to 2019). A note on the overall study: The treated patients, all with moderate-to-severe alopecia areata, were enrolled in an open-label pilot trial of oral tofacitinib given at 5 to 10 mg twice daily. TCRbeta CDR3 regions were amplified by immunoSEQ multiplex PCR using 35 Vbeta forward and 13 Jbeta reverse primers. Scalp clonality was compared across normal scalp (n=4), patchy alopecia areata scalp (n=8), and alopecia totalis/universalis scalp (n=8). The study used high-throughput TCRbeta sequencing to examine T cell clonal expansion in alopecia areata, in both the C3H/HeJ mouse model and human patients. Biopsies were taken from tofacitinib-treated patients at baseline and at 4 and 24 weeks of treatment, and a later scalp biopsy was taken in several of the tofacitinib-treated patients. RNA was extracted with the PAXgene miRNA kit for fixed scalp, the miRNeasy kit for PBMCs, and the RNeasy kit for mouse skin. Patients received tofacitinib for 6 to 18 months and were then followed off drug for 6 months to check for delayed response and recurrence. On the human side, TCRbeta sequencing was run on scalp tissue and on sorted CD4+ and CD8+ peripheral blood T cells from healthy controls and from alopecia areata patients with either patchy or totalis/universalis disease. For the treated patients, the SALT score, which quantifies what percentage of scalp surface area is affected, served as the measure of disease severity. Study-level results and caveats: Because the treated cohort was small and had just a single nonresponder, larger studies are needed to establish links between baseline CD8+ expansion and response. Compared with normal scalp, lesional scalp had higher clonality and more expanded CD8+ clones, particularly in alopecia totalis/universalis, a pattern that suggests antigenic drive. Scalp TCR repertoire analysis is complicated because resident alphabeta T cells in normal human skin are also sequenced, whereas mouse skin is dominated by gammadelta T cells. Many expanded lesional clones were found to persist in scalp and blood during tofacitinib treatment, and relapse after treatment cessation may be partly explained by this persistence. Tofacitinib significantly decreased scalp clonality and the number of expanded CD8+ clones among the top 100 scalp clones. Shared TCR sequences between patients were less evident than in mice, which may be partly attributable to HLA diversity in the patient population.

To prepare the library, the immunoSEQ multiplex PCR assay was applied. RNA was extracted from all samples and reverse transcribed into cDNA, which served as template for TCR sequencing. First-strand cDNA was synthesized with SuperScript III using a 2:1 mix of oligo-dT and random hexamers. A synthetic immune receptor repertoire was used to measure amplification bias, and any remaining bias was corrected computationally. In the paper's pipeline: Raw reads were preprocessed to remove errors, and CDR3 was defined according to IMGT conventions as the region from the conserved cysteine to phenylalanine. Clonality was computed by normalizing Shannon entropy by log2 of the number of productive unique TCRs and subtracting the result from 1. Whether scalp clones were CD4 or CD8 was inferred by matching scalp TCRbeta sequences against CD4 and CD8 repertoires sorted from blood. TCRdb re-hosts the immuneACCESS table, in-frame sequences only. Its copies lack some clones; in the studies checked, an unresolved V gene accounts for under half of them, and the cause for the rest is not known. The DNA was the basis for D and trimming; V, J and clone size are from that table. The sample table records about 110,000 clones; under 60% of these occur just once. The biggest ten clones account for 12% of the sample.

CDR1 and CDR2, per the germline V gene (reference sequence), are MNHEY and SMNVEV. The CDR3 contains 8 residues when both ends are counted. The sample's time point label, in plain terms: 20 to 30 weeks on oral tofacitinib. The sample's treatment or condition label is to be understood as: oral pan-JAK inhibitor, 5-10 mg twice daily. Lesional scalp punch biopsies and peripheral blood were obtained from alopecia areata patients. PBMCs were isolated by density centrifugation and stained for CD3, CD4 and CD8, after which CD4+ and CD8+ T cells were sorted on a FACSAria. The receptor comes from a human donor with alopecia areata. The rearranged segments are TRBV27 and TRBJ1-2. The starting material was CD8+ T cells sorted from blood, obtained at week 24, from a patient treated with tofacitinib. The CDR3 protein is CASRAVPI.